The 22 T cell receptor beta chains listed next were all sequenced from one sample in a study of cytomegalovirus exposure and HLA in healthy donors. A multiplex PCR was run with 60 Vbeta primers and 13 Jbeta primers. Method: immunoSEQ multiplex PCR; TCRdb's copy keeps in-frame clones and lacks some. The table has around 140,000 clones, about 74% seen once. The sequenced material came from PBMCs. Receptors originate from a man aged 40-49 years in good health and CMV-seropositive.

The chain recombines TRBV6-6 with TRBJ2-7; 9 positions agree with TRBD2. The V gene end was trimmed by 7 bases and the J gene end by 7 bases; junction bases not matched to a gene: 2. CDR1 and CDR2 (germline): MNHNY, SVGAGI (reference sequence). The CDR3 length is 11 residues. The CDR3 region has the DNA TGTGCCAGCAAGCTAGCGGGGGAGCAGTACTTC. Its translation is CASKLAGEQYF.

The chain employs TRBV6-5 and TRBJ2-7, with 8 positions matching TRBD2. The V gene end was trimmed by 0 bases and the J gene end by 7 bases; junction bases not matched to a gene: 11. Germline V gene data show CDR1 as MNHEY and CDR2 as SVGAGI. The CDR3 runs 16 residues. The CDR3 region is CASSYSKVAGRGEQYF. The CDR3 DNA sequence: TGTGCCAGCAGTTACTCGAAAGTAGCGGGACGAGGGGAGCAGTACTTC.

The chain employs TRBV7-9 and TRBJ2-7; D might be TRBD2 (6 bases). The length of the CDR3 is 13 residues. In germline, CDR1 is SEHNR, CDR2 FQNEAQ (reference sequence). V was trimmed by 10 bases and J by 0 bases, leaving 13 bases between them. The CDR3 sequence: CATQAGNSYEQYF. CDR3 sequence (DNA): TGTGCCACCCAAGCGGGTAACTCCTACGAGCAGTACTTC.

The chain carries TRBV9 and TRBJ2-7, with 8 bases identical to TRBD2. Looked up from germline, CDR1 is SGDLS and CDR2 is YYNGEE. CDR3 length equals 14 residues. V gave up 0 bases and J gave up 6 bases; unmatched junction bases: 5. In DNA, the CDR3 is TGTGCCAGCAGCGTAGGGGGACTAGGGGGCGAGCAGTACTTC. As protein: CASSVGGLGGEQYF.

The chain recombines TRBV9 with TRBJ2-1; 7 bases agree with TRBD2. Germline V CDR1 and CDR2: SGDLS, YYNGEE. Trimming at V came to 4 bases and at J to 7 bases, leaving 11 bases not matched to a gene. This CDR3 has 15 amino acids. The CDR3: CASSPQGLPTNEQFF. The CDR3 DNA sequence: TGTGCCAGCAGCCCGCAGGGACTACCGACAAATGAGCAGTTCTTC. Looking up the rest from reference TRBV9 and TRBJ2-1 gives the full variable domain: DSGVTQTPKHLITATGQRVTLRCSPRSGDLSVYWYQQSLDQGLQFLIQYYNGEERAKGNILERFSAQQFPDLHSELNLSSLELGDSALYFCASSPQGLPTNEQFFGPGTRLTVL.

The V gene is TRBV28, the J gene TRBJ2-3; tentative D call: TRBD2 (6 bases). V was pared by 3 bases and J by 4 bases, with 11 bases between. The CDR3 contains 14 residues. Germline V CDR1 and CDR2: MDHEN, SYDVKM. CDR3 sequence: CASSFTGVADTQYF. The CDR3 DNA is TGTGCCAGCAGTTTTACGGGAGTGGCAGATACGCAGTATTTT.

This clone was counted a single time. The rearrangement joins TRBV6-4 to TRBJ2-6; D might be TRBD1 (6 bases). The V and J ends lost 4 bases and 0 bases respectively, with 10 bases between them. This CDR3 has 16 residues. Per germline, CDR1 MRHNA and CDR2 SNTAGT. The CDR3 DNA is TGTGCCAGCAGTGTCGACAGGTCCTCTGGGGCCAACGTCCTGACTTTC. Encoded protein: CASSVDRSSGANVLTF.

The chain carries TRBV2 and TRBJ2-7; D may be TRBD1 (6 bases). The V end lost 8 bases, the J end lost 4 bases, and 15 bases lay between the germline ends. Germline V gene sequence: CDR1 SNHLY, CDR2 FYNNEI. The CDR3 runs 13 residues. CDR3 residues: CASSRRTEYEQYF. CDR3 sequence (DNA): TGTGCCAGCTCCCGTAGGACAGAGTACGAGCAGTACTTC. Based on the CDR3 plus reference TRBV2 and TRBJ2-7, the full variable domain is EPEVTQTPSHQVTQMGQEVILRCVPISNHLYFYWYRQILGQKVEFLVSFYNNEISEKSEIFDDQFSVERPDGSNFTLKIRSTKLEDSAMYFCASSRRTEYEQYFGPGTRLTVT.

Details on this clone: This CDR3 is also generated by other DNA sequences in the sample. This sequence joins TRBV5-4 and TRBJ2-1; TRBD1 might be the D (6 bases). This CDR3 has 13 residues. Trimming shortened V by 4 bases and J by 5 bases, and 10 bases separated the two germline ends. CDR1 is SGHNT and CDR2 is YYREEE in the germline V gene (reference sequence). CDR3 residues: CASSLRGNNEQFF. The CDR3 DNA reads as TGTGCCAGCAGCCTCAGGGGAAACAATGAGCAGTTCTTC.

The rearrangement uses TRBV2 and TRBJ1-2, with D perhaps matching TRBD1 (5 bases). Per germline, CDR1 SNHLY and CDR2 FYNNEI. Deletions cut 6 bases from V and 4 bases from J, with 21 bases between. The CDR3 consists of 16 residues. The CDR3 DNA follows: TGTGCCAGCAGGAACCCGAAGCAGGGATCTGTCTATGGCTACACCTTC. This translates into CASRNPKQGSVYGYTF. The full variable domain, with the rest looked up from reference TRBV2 and TRBJ1-2, is EPEVTQTPSHQVTQMGQEVILRCVPISNHLYFYWYRQILGQKVEFLVSFYNNEISEKSEIFDDQFSVERPDGSNFTLKIRSTKLEDSAMYFCASRNPKQGSVYGYTFGSGTRLTVV.

This chain links TRBV5-1 with TRBJ2-3; D is perhaps TRBD2 (5 bases). Trimming took 4 bases from V and 6 from J, leaving 15 bases between them. CDR1 SGHRS and CDR2 YFSETQ come from the germline V gene. CDR3 length: 14 residues. The CDR3 coding sequence is TGCGCCAGCAGCACCGGGATTCCGGTCGATACGCAGTATTTT. This sequence encodes CASSTGIPVDTQYF.

This chain links TRBV9 with TRBJ2-7; D gene uncertain. The ends were cut back, 1 base at V and 6 bases at J, with 11 bases in the middle. The CDR3 is made up of 13 amino acids. Germline V lookup: CDR1 SGDLS, CDR2 YYNGEE. The CDR3 is CASSVQTLGEQYF. The CDR3 coding sequence is TGTGCCAGCAGCGTACAGACTCTCGGCGAGCAGTACTTC.

This rearrangement joins TRBV5-4 to TRBJ2-3; D is unresolved. With 3 bases removed from V and 6 bases from J, the gap between germline ends came to 11 bases. Germline CDR1 reads SGHNT; CDR2 reads YYREEE (reference sequence). This CDR3 spans 13 amino acids. The CDR3 here is CASSSLPSDTQYF. The CDR3 DNA is TGTGCCAGCAGCTCACTGCCTTCGGATACGCAGTATTTT.

The J gene is TRBJ2-7, the V gene TRBV6-7, with 7 bases matching TRBD1. TRBV6-7 is an ORF, with its function uncertain. The CDR3 runs to 14 residues. J gave up 3 bases and V 5 bases, and 7 bases lay outside the gene matches. The CDR3 spells CASSPRDSDYEQYF. The CDR3 DNA sequence: TGTGCCAGCAGTCCCCGGGACAGCGACTACGAGCAGTACTTC.

V and J are TRBV7-9 and TRBJ2-4; unclear D gene. CDR3 length equals 14 residues. V was pared by 3 bases and J by 1 base, with 7 bases between. From germline, CDR1 is SEHNR and CDR2 FQNEAQ (reference sequence). The CDR3 bases are TGTGCCAGCAGCTTCTCGGAGGCCAAAAACATTCAGTACTTC. It specifies CASSFSEAKNIQYF.

This chain joins TRBV12-5 and TRBJ2-7, with no clear D. The CDR3 is made up of 15 amino acids. V was shortened by 1 base and J by 6 bases, with 16 bases between the two germline ends. CDR1 LGHNT and CDR2 FRNRAP come from the germline V gene. CDR3 sequence reads: CASGLAPLAWLEQYF. The CDR3 DNA follows: TGTGCTAGTGGTTTGGCCCCGCTGGCATGGCTCGAGCAGTACTTC.

The DNA for the CDR3 is TGTGCCAGCAGTGAGCCGGGACGGGGGGCCGGGGAGCTGTTTTTT. Encoded protein: CASSEPGRGAGELFF. The V and J genes are TRBV6-1 and TRBJ2-2; 7 nucleotides line up with TRBD2. Unmatched junction bases numbered 7, after V lost 3 bases and J lost 6 bases. The CDR3 runs 15 residues. Germline CDR1 is MNHNS and CDR2 is SASEGT.

The V and J genes are TRBV11-2 and TRBJ2-7, with D possibly TRBD2 on 6 matching bases. V gave up 3 bases and J gave up 1 base, with 13 bases separating them. In germline, CDR1 is SGHAT, CDR2 FQNNGV. This CDR3 contains 15 residues. The CDR3 nucleotides read TGTGCCAGCAGCTTGAGTCCCGGGAGTTCCTACGAGCAGTACTTC. It codes for CASSLSPGSSYEQYF.

This clone is a singleton in its sample. This same CDR3 is encoded by further DNA sequences in the sample. This chain links TRBV27 with TRBJ1-1; D remains unclear. Trimming stripped 3 bases from V and 0 bases from J, with 5 bases between. The CDR3 consists of 13 residues. The V gene's germline CDR1 is MNHEY and CDR2 SMNVEV (reference sequence). The chain's CDR3 is CASSFLMNTEAFF. The CDR3 DNA reads TGTGCCAGCAGTTTCTTAATGAACACTGAAGCTTTCTTT.

This clone was picked up a small number of times. The chain has TRBV2 and TRBJ2-1; D gene unclear. The CDR3 length is 12 residues. V was clipped by 4 bases and J by 10 bases, with 11 bases between them. From germline, CDR1 is SNHLY and CDR2 FYNNEI. CDR3: CASSVQYMEQFF. As DNA, the CDR3 is TGTGCCAGCAGTGTACAATATATGGAGCAGTTCTTC.

V is TRBV29-1 and J is TRBJ2-7, with D possibly being TRBD2 (6 bases). The CDR3 is made up of 14 amino acids. The V and J ends lost 7 bases and 5 bases respectively, with 21 bases between them. Germline V gives CDR1 SQVTM, CDR2 ANQGSEA. CDR3 sequence: CSASLGTPQNEQYF. The CDR3 coding sequence is TGCAGCGCATCCCTCGGGACTCCCCAGAACGAGCAGTACTTC.

The chain joins TRBV7-9 to TRBJ2-1; the D gene is possibly TRBD2 (5 bases). The CDR3 has 11 amino acids. Germline V gene data show CDR1 as SEHNR and CDR2 as FQNEAQ (reference sequence). V dropped 8 bases and J dropped 8 bases, with 10 bases sitting between them. The CDR3 DNA reads as TGTGCCAGCTCGGGGTGGTATGAGCAGTTCTTC. This translates into CASSGWYEQFF.